The 26 T cell receptor beta chains in this list originate from one sample, sequenced in a study of blood T cell repertoires in COVID-19. Sequencing was performed with immunoSEQ multiplex PCR; in TCRdb, only in-frame clones are kept and a portion is missing. The sample records fewer than 450,000 clones, around 88% being singletons. Sequenced sample: peripheral blood. The receptors were gathered from a woman in her forties or fifties with COVID-19, enrolled during active disease.

The count of this clone is one. The chain combines TRBV5-1 with TRBJ2-7, with D hard to call. Germline CDR1 SGHRS, CDR2 YFSETQ. The CDR3 contains 15 residues. Trimming took off 2 bases at V and 3 bases at J, with 15 bases between the two ends. CDR3 loop: CASSLTAQAGYEQYF. The CDR3 DNA sequence: TGCGCCAGCAGCTTAACCGCCCAGGCCGGCTACGAGCAGTACTTC.

In regard to this clone: The junction departs from germline at one end; a sequencing error may be responsible. The chain recombines TRBV6-1 with TRBJ1-5, with 8 bases lining up with TRBD1. The CDR3 extends over 14 amino acids. Germline V CDR1 and CDR2: MNHNS, SASEGT. The CDR3 DNA sequence: TGTGCCAGCAGGGAAGCACAGGGGGGACAGCCCCAGCATTTT. Its translation: CASREAQGGQPQHF.

This chain links TRBV2 with TRBJ1-2; 9 nucleotides align to TRBD1. Germline-derived CDR1 and CDR2 are SNHLY and FYNNEI. The trim removed 6 bases at V and 8 bases at J, leaving 7 bases unmatched. The CDR3 is 13 amino acids. The CDR3 loop is CASSRDREDGYTF. For the CDR3, the DNA is TGTGCCAGCAGCCGGGACAGGGAGGACGGCTACACCTTC.

The sample holds a few counts of this clone. The DNA of the CDR3 is TGTGCCAGCAGTGATACGGGCAGGGGAGAGACCCAGTACTTC. It codes for CASSDTGRGETQYF. The chain is built from TRBV6-1 and TRBJ2-5, with a possible D match to TRBD1 (6 bases). There are 14 residues in the CDR3. The V gene's germline CDR1 is MNHNS and CDR2 SASEGT. V lost 3 bases and J 4 bases, leaving 12 bases between the germline ends.

V gene TRBV18 combines with J gene TRBJ1-3; 7 bases align to TRBD1. From germline, CDR1 is KGHSH and CDR2 LQKENI. The CDR3 consists of 17 residues. V dropped 2 bases and J dropped 0; count of bases not matched to a gene: 7. As DNA, the CDR3 is TGTGCCAGCTCACCAGTGACAGGGCGGAACTCTGGAAACACCATATATTTT. Protein sequence: CASSPVTGRNSGNTIYF.

The chain uses TRBV7-9 and TRBJ1-2, with 8 bases that match TRBD1. CDR1 is SEHNR and CDR2 is FQNEAQ in the germline V gene (reference sequence). The CDR3 loop spans 14 amino acids. J lost 7 bases, V lost 5 bases, and 9 bases had no gene match. The CDR3 loop is CASSTGQGLGGYTF. CDR3 coding DNA: TGTGCCAGCAGCACAGGACAGGGTCTGGGTGGCTACACCTTC.

The chain is built from TRBV30 and TRBJ2-2; D call uncertain. Trimming stripped 0 bases from V and 8 bases from J, with 10 bases between. The CDR3 contains 13 residues. Germline V lookup: CDR1 GTSNPN, CDR2 SVGIG (reference sequence). The CDR3, as DNA: TGTGCCTGGAGTGTAACAGTGATTGGGGAGCTGTTTTTT. Translated: CAWSVTVIGELFF.

DNA for the CDR3: TGTGCCAGCAGTGAAGGACAGGTCAATCAGCCCCAGCATTTT. It translates to CASSEGQVNQPQHF. The chain links TRBV6-1 to TRBJ1-5; tentatively, D is TRBD1 (6 bases). CDR3 size: 14 residues. Trimming pared 1 base from V and 3 bases from J, leaving 7 bases between. Germline values: CDR1 MNHNS, CDR2 SASEGT.

The chain has TRBV5-5 and TRBJ1-2; the match to TRBD1 covers 7 bases. The germline V gene encodes CDR1 SGHKS and CDR2 YYEKEE (reference sequence). This CDR3 region has 16 residues. Unmatched junction bases numbered 9, after V lost 2 bases and J lost 2 bases. In DNA form, the CDR3 reads TGTGCCAGCAGCTTATCTGGGACAGCAATAAACTATGGCTACACCTTC. The encoded protein is CASSLSGTAINYGYTF.

Turning to this clone: Other nucleotide sequences from this sample produce the same CDR3. The V and J genes are TRBV2 and TRBJ1-2; D is undetermined. The CDR3 is 11 residues long. In germline, CDR1 is SNHLY, CDR2 FYNNEI. The V end lost 5 bases, the J end lost 2 bases, and 3 bases lay between the germline ends. CDR3 residues: CASSPNYGYTF. The CDR3 DNA follows: TGTGCCAGCAGTCCAAACTATGGCTACACCTTC.

Note on this clone: The same CDR3 also results from other DNA sequences found in this sample. The CDR3 sequence is CASSEGAGTGELFF. The CDR3 bases are TGTGCCAGCAGTGAGGGGGCTGGCACCGGGGAGCTGTTTTTT. This sequence joins TRBV9 and TRBJ2-2; 7 nucleotides line up with TRBD1. With V trimmed by 5 bases and J by 4 bases, 5 bases remained unmatched. The germline gives CDR1 SGDLS, CDR2 YYNGEE. The length of the CDR3 is 14 residues.

The chain couples TRBV4-1 to TRBJ2-7; 9 bases are shared with TRBD2. The CDR3 is made up of 15 amino acids. Trimming removed 2 bases from V and 3 bases from J; junction bases left unmatched: 5. Germline V gives CDR1 MGHRA, CDR2 YSYEKL. The CDR3, as DNA: TGCGCCAGCAGCCAATATAGCGGGGGACTCTACGAGCAGTACTTC. Translation gives CASSQYSGGLYEQYF.

The chain has TRBV9 and TRBJ2-7; 9 positions agree with TRBD2. The germline CDR1 and CDR2 sequences are SGDLS and YYNGEE. J gave up 2 bases and V 0 bases, and 3 bases lay outside the gene matches. The CDR3 is made up of 15 amino acids. This CDR3 is CASSVGLAGTYEQYF. The CDR3 region has the DNA TGTGCCAGCAGCGTAGGGCTAGCGGGGACCTACGAGCAGTACTTC.

This chain connects TRBV5-8 to TRBJ1-4, with TRBD1 identical over 7 bases. Per germline, CDR1 SGHTS and CDR2 YDEGEE. This CDR3 spans 15 amino acids. V was clipped by 5 bases and J by 8 bases; unmatched bases: 12. Here the CDR3 reads CASRGRTGGMEKLFF. The CDR3 DNA is TGTGCCAGCAGGGGCCGGACAGGTGGTATGGAAAAACTGTTTTTT.

This clone appeared once. The rearrangement links TRBV19 to TRBJ2-2; D gene ambiguous. The germline V gene encodes CDR1 LNHDA and CDR2 SQIVND (reference sequence). The CDR3 sequence is 14 residues long. Trimming cost V 3 bases and J 3 bases, with 8 bases left between them. The CDR3 is CASSIGQYTGELFF. The CDR3 DNA reads TGTGCCAGTAGTATTGGGCAGTACACCGGGGAGCTGTTTTTT.

This rearrangement joins TRBV5-1 to TRBJ2-1, with 11 bases that match TRBD2. Germline-derived CDR1 and CDR2 are SGHRS and YFSETQ. The CDR3 runs 17 residues. The V gene end was trimmed by 3 bases and the J gene end by 1 base; junction bases not matched to a gene: 6. CDR3 region: CASSSTTSGASYNEQFF. CDR3 coding DNA: TGCGCCAGCAGCTCCACGACTAGCGGGGCTTCCTACAATGAGCAGTTCTTC.

The chain combines TRBV2 with TRBJ1-2, with 8 bases fitting TRBD1. Germline V gene lookup returns CDR1 SNHLY and CDR2 FYNNEI. This CDR3 contains 15 residues. V dropped 8 bases and J dropped 0; count of bases not matched to a gene: 8. The CDR3 DNA is TGTGCCAGCCACAGGGGGGGGAAAACTAACTATGGCTACACCTTC. It yields the protein CASHRGGKTNYGYTF.

V and J are TRBV11-1 and TRBJ2-7; 9 nucleotides agree with TRBD1. V was pared by 4 bases and J by 5 bases, with 9 bases of the junction left unmatched. This CDR3 is 15 amino acids long. Germline V gives CDR1 SGHAT, CDR2 FQDESV (reference sequence). The CDR3 DNA follows: TGTGCCAGCAGCTCCCCGACAGGGGGTATCGACGAGCAGTACTTC. Its translation is CASSSPTGGIDEQYF.

J is TRBJ1-6 and V is TRBV6-5, with D maybe TRBD1 (6 bases). This CDR3 contains 15 residues. Trimming took 7 bases from V and 6 from J, leaving 16 bases between them. CDR1 is MNHEY and CDR2 is SVGAGI in the germline V gene. The CDR3, as DNA: TGTGCCAGCACCCCCGGGACACCCCTTAATTCACCCCTCCACTTT. Encoded protein: CASTPGTPLNSPLHF.

This chain joins TRBV9 and TRBJ1-1; D is unresolved. This CDR3 spans 12 amino acids. V gave up 1 base and J gave up 3 bases, with 4 bases separating them. The V gene's germline CDR1 is SGDLS and CDR2 YYNGEE. CDR3 sequence (DNA): TGTGCCAGCAGCGTACGGGACACTGAAGCTTTCTTT. This gives the protein CASSVRDTEAFF.

DNA for the CDR3: TGTGCCAGCAGCTCCACAGGGCCCGGGGATACGCAGTATTTT. Translating it yields CASSSTGPGDTQYF. This chain joins TRBV13 and TRBJ2-3, with TRBD1 as a possible D gene (6 bases). Trimming pared 4 bases from V and 6 bases from J, leaving 14 bases between. The CDR3 runs to 14 residues. CDR1 is PRHDT and CDR2 is FYEKMQ in the germline V gene (reference sequence).

The rearrangement links TRBV7-8 to TRBJ1-2; the match to TRBD1 covers 10 bases. V gave up 4 bases and J gave up 1 base; unmatched junction bases: 6. Germline-derived CDR1 and CDR2 are SGHVS and FQNEAQ. This CDR3 contains 16 residues. CDR3 region: CASSSGTGVGNYGYTF. CDR3 DNA: TGTGCCAGCAGCTCCGGGACAGGGGTTGGTAACTATGGCTACACCTTC.

V gene TRBV6-5 combines with J gene TRBJ1-1; 7 bases map to TRBD1. Per germline, CDR1 MNHEY and CDR2 SVGAGI. The CDR3 extends over 14 amino acids. The J segment lost 4 bases and the V segment lost 6 bases, leaving 8 bases of the junction unmatched. For the CDR3, the DNA is TGTGCCAGCAGCCAGGACAGGCGGACCACTGAAGCTTTCTTT. Its translation: CASSQDRRTTEAFF.

This clone was detected only once. V is TRBV4-1 and J is TRBJ1-2; 7 positions match TRBD1. CDR1 and CDR2 (germline): MGHRA, YSYEKL. CDR3 size: 15 residues. The ends lost 0 bases at V and 4 bases at J; junction bases unmatched: 5. The CDR3 sequence: CASSQDQAGGYGYTF. The CDR3 DNA reads as TGCGCCAGCAGCCAAGATCAGGCAGGGGGCTATGGCTACACCTTC.

This clone has just one count. J is TRBJ2-7 and V is TRBV3-1 (or the pseudogene TRBV3-2), with TRBD1 identical over 8 bases. Per germline, CDR1 LGHDT and CDR2 YNNKEL (reference sequence). CDR3 length: 15 amino acids. Trimming cost V 6 bases and J 5 bases; bases outside gene matches: 12. The CDR3 region is CASSPHRGDLDEQYF. The DNA for the CDR3 is TGTGCCAGCAGTCCGCACAGGGGGGACTTAGACGAGCAGTACTTC.

This rearrangement joins TRBV5-6 to TRBJ2-2; weak D call: TRBD1 (5 bases). Trimming left V 0 bases short and J 4 bases short, with 19 bases between. This CDR3 comprises 18 residues. Germline assignment: CDR1 SGHDT and CDR2 YYEEEE. The CDR3 region is CASSLEGSGQTFTGELFF. CDR3 DNA sequence: TGTGCCAGCAGCTTGGAGGGTTCCGGACAAACTTTCACCGGGGAGCTGTTTTTT.